This is a list of T cell receptor beta chains from one sample in a study of cytomegalovirus exposure and HLA in healthy donors. Some clones are missing from TCRdb's copy, which holds only in-frame ones; the method was immunoSEQ multiplex PCR. The sample yields about 37,000 clones, roughly 79% seen once. Specimen: PBMCs. Every receptor here comes from a woman aged 40-49 years in good health and CMV-seronegative. The CDR3 runs from the conserved cysteine through the conserved F or W. Each record gives: CDR3 DNA, CDR3 protein, D gene, J gene, CDR3 length, V gene, clone size. D genes are given only for firm matches. Not every row has a clone size; where given, it reads once, few, many or a size class.

CDR3nt: TGTGCCAGCAGTTACCTTGACAGTAAAGAGACCCAGTACTTC; CDR3aa: CASSYLDSKETQYF; d_gene: NA; j_gene: TRBJ2-5; len: 14; v_gene: TRBV6-5; abundance: once
CDR3nt: TGTGCCAGCAGCCGAGGACAGGGACACACTGAAGCTTTCTTT; CDR3aa: CASSRGQGHTEAFF; d_gene: TRBD1; j_gene: TRBJ1-1; len: 14; v_gene: TRBV7-6; abundance: NA
CDR3nt: TGTGCCAGCAAATTTGGAGGGAACACCGGGGAGCTGTTTTTT; CDR3aa: CASKFGGNTGELFF; d_gene: NA; j_gene: TRBJ2-2; len: 14; v_gene: TRBV6-5; abundance: NA
CDR3nt: TGTGCCATCAGTTTGGGACAGGGCAGTGGCTACACCTTC; CDR3aa: CAISLGQGSGYTF; d_gene: TRBD1; j_gene: TRBJ1-2; len: 13; v_gene: TRBV10-3; abundance: few
CDR3nt: TGTGCCAGCAGTCACGACATAGCTGGGGCCAACGTCCTGACTTTC; CDR3aa: CASSHDIAGANVLTF; d_gene: NA; j_gene: TRBJ2-6; len: 15; v_gene: TRBV27; abundance: NA
CDR3nt: TGTGCCAGCAGCTTAGTCGGTACGACCTACAATGAGCAGTTCTTC; CDR3aa: CASSLVGTTYNEQFF; d_gene: NA; j_gene: TRBJ2-1; len: 15; v_gene: TRBV7-9; abundance: NA
CDR3nt: TGTGCCAGCAGCTCCCTTCAGGGGGATAATTCACCCCTCCACTTT; CDR3aa: CASSSLQGDNSPLHF; d_gene: TRBD1; j_gene: TRBJ1-6; len: 15; v_gene: TRBV9; abundance: once
CDR3nt: TGTGCCAGCAGGACGGGACACGGGGCTTACAATGAGCAGTTCTTC; CDR3aa: CASRTGHGAYNEQFF; d_gene: NA; j_gene: TRBJ2-1; len: 15; v_gene: TRBV5-6; abundance: NA
CDR3nt: TGTGCCAGCGGGGATGGGGGCGTGTACCAAGAGACCCAGTACTTC; CDR3aa: CASGDGGVYQETQYF; d_gene: NA; j_gene: TRBJ2-5; len: 15; v_gene: TRBV28; abundance: NA
CDR3nt: TGTGCCAGCAGTCCCCTGGGACAGGGGGGGATGAACACTGAAGCTTTCTTT; CDR3aa: CASSPLGQGGMNTEAFF; d_gene: TRBD1; j_gene: TRBJ1-1; len: 17; v_gene: TRBV27; abundance: NA
CDR3nt: TGTGCCAGCACCCTGGGCAGAGCTACCTACGAGCAGTACTTC; CDR3aa: CASTLGRATYEQYF; d_gene: NA; j_gene: TRBJ2-7; len: 14; v_gene: TRBV6-4; abundance: NA
CDR3nt: TGCACCAGCAGCGGAATGCGGGGGTCTGGCTGGTACAATGAGCAGTTCTTC; CDR3aa: CTSSGMRGSGWYNEQFF; d_gene: NA; j_gene: TRBJ2-1; len: 17; v_gene: TRBV1; abundance: NA
CDR3nt: TGTGCCAGCAGGTGGACAGGGGGGAACACTGAAGCTTTCTTT; CDR3aa: CASRWTGGNTEAFF; d_gene: TRBD1; j_gene: TRBJ1-1; len: 14; v_gene: TRBV6-1; abundance: NA
CDR3nt: TGTGCCAGCAGCCCGGACGGGGTTAACACCTTC; CDR3aa: CASSPDGVNTF; d_gene: NA; j_gene: TRBJ1-2; len: 11; v_gene: TRBV2; abundance: NA
CDR3nt: TGTGCCATCAGTGGCCCGGGAGAAGCTTACACTGAAGCTTTCTTT; CDR3aa: CAISGPGEAYTEAFF; d_gene: NA; j_gene: TRBJ1-1; len: 15; v_gene: TRBV10-3; abundance: NA
CDR3nt: TGTGCCAGCGGGCGCCAAGAGACCCAGTACTTC; CDR3aa: CASGRQETQYF; d_gene: NA; j_gene: TRBJ2-5; len: 11; v_gene: TRBV6-6; abundance: NA
CDR3nt: TGTGCCAGCAGCTTATCAGGGGAGACCCAGTACTTC; CDR3aa: CASSLSGETQYF; d_gene: NA; j_gene: TRBJ2-5; len: 12; v_gene: TRBV7-9; abundance: NA
CDR3nt: TGTGCCAGCAGTTACCTGGGACTCAATCAGCCCCAGCATTTT; CDR3aa: CASSYLGLNQPQHF; d_gene: NA; j_gene: TRBJ1-5; len: 14; v_gene: TRBV6-5; abundance: NA
CDR3nt: TGTGCCAGCAGCTTATTGGCGGGTCCTACAGATACGCAGTATTTT; CDR3aa: CASSLLAGPTDTQYF; d_gene: NA; j_gene: TRBJ2-3; len: 15; v_gene: TRBV7-9; abundance: NA
CDR3nt: TGTGCCAGCTCATCGACAGGGGGTATCGGAACTGAAGCTTTCTTT; CDR3aa: CASSSTGGIGTEAFF; d_gene: TRBD1; j_gene: TRBJ1-1; len: 15; v_gene: TRBV18; abundance: once
CDR3nt: TGTGCCAGCAGCTCCACAGCTACTGGGGCCAACGTCCTGACTTTC; CDR3aa: CASSSTATGANVLTF; d_gene: NA; j_gene: TRBJ2-6; len: 15; v_gene: TRBV7-9; abundance: NA
CDR3nt: TGTGCCAGCAGCGTTAGCGGGGGGGTCAGCGAGCAGTACTTC; CDR3aa: CASSVSGGVSEQYF; d_gene: TRBD2; j_gene: TRBJ2-7; len: 14; v_gene: TRBV7-2; abundance: NA
CDR3nt: TGTGCCAGCAGCCCGCAGGGGGCTTCGACTGAAGCTTTCTTT; CDR3aa: CASSPQGASTEAFF; d_gene: TRBD1; j_gene: TRBJ1-1; len: 14; v_gene: TRBV9; abundance: NA
CDR3nt: TGTGCCAGCAGCTTAGCGCGTCCGGGGAACGATGAGCAGTTCTTC; CDR3aa: CASSLARPGNDEQFF; d_gene: NA; j_gene: TRBJ2-1; len: 15; v_gene: TRBV7-9; abundance: NA
CDR3nt: TGTGCCAAAACCAACGGGGGGAAATTCTACGAGCAGTACTTC; CDR3aa: CAKTNGGKFYEQYF; d_gene: TRBD2; j_gene: TRBJ2-7; len: 14; v_gene: TRBV11-2; abundance: NA
CDR3nt: TGTGCCAGCAGCTTAGGGGGGGAAAACACTGAAGCTTTCTTT; CDR3aa: CASSLGGENTEAFF; d_gene: NA; j_gene: TRBJ1-1; len: 14; v_gene: TRBV7-9; abundance: NA
CDR3nt: TGTGCCAGCAGATGGCAACAGGGGGCTGCAGATACGCAGTATTTT; CDR3aa: CASRWQQGAADTQYF; d_gene: TRBD1; j_gene: TRBJ2-3; len: 15; v_gene: TRBV6-5; abundance: NA
CDR3nt: TGTGCCACTTCGCGCGGGACAGAGGCGAACACTGAAGCTTTCTTT; CDR3aa: CATSRGTEANTEAFF; d_gene: TRBD1; j_gene: TRBJ1-1; len: 15; v_gene: TRBV10-3; abundance: NA
CDR3nt: TGTGCCAGCAGCCGGGACAGAATAATCTCTGGGGCCAACGTCCTGACTTTC; CDR3aa: CASSRDRIISGANVLTF; d_gene: TRBD1; j_gene: TRBJ2-6; len: 17; v_gene: TRBV7-8; abundance: NA
CDR3nt: TGTGCCAGCTCTGGGAGGAGGCCCACTGAAGCTTTCTTT; CDR3aa: CASSGRRPTEAFF; d_gene: NA; j_gene: TRBJ1-1; len: 13; v_gene: TRBV6-5; abundance: once
CDR3nt: TGTGCCAGCAGTGAAAGGGGTAGCGGGGGGTCCCCCTCCTACGAGCAGTACTTC; CDR3aa: CASSERGSGGSPSYEQYF; d_gene: TRBD2; j_gene: TRBJ2-7; len: 18; v_gene: TRBV25-1; abundance: NA
CDR3nt: TGTGCTGTAGACAGGGAGGGCAATCAGCCCCAGCATTTT; CDR3aa: CAVDREGNQPQHF; d_gene: TRBD1; j_gene: TRBJ1-5; len: 13; v_gene: TRBV6-6; abundance: once
CDR3nt: TGTGCCAGCACCACGGGGGGGCGGTACAATGAGCAGTTCTTC; CDR3aa: CASTTGGRYNEQFF; d_gene: TRBD2; j_gene: TRBJ2-1; len: 14; v_gene: TRBV5-4; abundance: NA
CDR3nt: TGTGCCAGCAAGAGGACCGGGAACTATAATTCACCCCTCCACTTT; CDR3aa: CASKRTGNYNSPLHF; d_gene: NA; j_gene: TRBJ1-6; len: 15; v_gene: TRBV2; abundance: NA
CDR3nt: TGTGCCAGCAGTTACTCGAGTAGGGAGATTTCACCCCTCCACTTT; CDR3aa: CASSYSSREISPLHF; d_gene: NA; j_gene: TRBJ1-6; len: 15; v_gene: TRBV6-5; abundance: NA
CDR3nt: TGTGCCAGCAGCCCCTCCACCGGGACTAGCGTGGAGCAGTTCTTC; CDR3aa: CASSPSTGTSVEQFF; d_gene: TRBD2; j_gene: TRBJ2-1; len: 15; v_gene: TRBV9; abundance: NA
CDR3nt: TGTGCCAGCAGCATCGGACTAGCGGGGTTAAATGAGCAGTTCTTC; CDR3aa: CASSIGLAGLNEQFF; d_gene: TRBD2; j_gene: TRBJ2-1; len: 15; v_gene: TRBV14; abundance: NA
CDR3nt: TGTGCCAGCAGCCTAGCGGGGGGGATAGATACGCAGTATTTT; CDR3aa: CASSLAGGIDTQYF; d_gene: TRBD2; j_gene: TRBJ2-3; len: 14; v_gene: TRBV5-4; abundance: NA
CDR3nt: TGTGCCAGCAGCGATTCGACAGGTGGGTACAATGAGCAGTTCTTC; CDR3aa: CASSDSTGGYNEQFF; d_gene: NA; j_gene: TRBJ2-1; len: 15; v_gene: TRBV9; abundance: few
CDR3nt: TGTGCCAGCAGCCATAGCGGGGCAGAGCAGTACTTC; CDR3aa: CASSHSGAEQYF; d_gene: TRBD2; j_gene: TRBJ2-7; len: 12; v_gene: TRBV7-2; abundance: NA
CDR3nt: TGTGCCAGCAGTTTAGAAAAGGGGTCCGGAAACACCATATATTTT; CDR3aa: CASSLEKGSGNTIYF; d_gene: NA; j_gene: TRBJ1-3; len: 15; v_gene: TRBV27; abundance: NA